This TCR beta chain was observed in a study of blood T cell repertoires in COVID-19. Overall study: Acute and convalescent COVID-19 specimens originated in the United States, Italy and Spain. Nucleic acid was either cDNA or gDNA, and it came from T cells, B-cell-depleted T cells, or PBMCs.

The CDR3 consists of 15 residues. CDR1 and CDR2 from the germline V gene are LGHNA and YSLEER. The V gene lost 0 bases and the J gene lost 4 bases, with 10 bases spanning the gap. Per the original data handling: Amplification with reference gene primers provided the estimates of nucleated cell counts. The repertoire was sequenced with immunoSEQ multiplex PCR; TCRdb's copy has only in-frame clones and lacks some. The V and J calls and clone size come from that table; D and trimming were worked out from the DNA. The repertoire has fewer than 200,000 clones, 76% of them found once; the top ten carry about 4%.

The sequence was collected from a woman aged 80 or over with acute or convalescent COVID-19. The sample taken for sequencing was peripheral blood. V usage is TRBV4-3 and J usage is TRBJ2-1; weak D call: TRBD1 (6 bases). The chain's CDR3 is CASSQEQGVYNEQFF. CDR3 bases: TGCGCCAGCAGCCAAGAACAGGGTGTTTACAATGAGCAGTTCTTC.